Listed here is a single TCR beta chain. Authors' methods: Estimation of nucleated cell counts relied on the amplification of reference gene primers. Assay used: immunoSEQ multiplex PCR; TCRdb lists only in-frame clones, some missing. D and trimming come from the DNA, and the V and J calls and clone size come from that table. Among roughly 76,000 clones, around 80% were seen once, and the ten largest hold around a third. The data belong to a study of blood T cell repertoires in COVID-19. Study summary: The origin of the acute and convalescent COVID-19 samples was the United States, Italy and Spain. Nucleic acid was either cDNA or gDNA, and it came from T cells, B-cell-depleted T cells, or PBMCs.

V gave up 5 bases and J gave up 4 bases; unmatched junction bases: 5. CDR1 is WSHSY, CDR2 SAAADI, per germline. The CDR3 is 15 amino acids. The sequenced sample was peripheral blood. This clonotype originated in a woman in her 70s with acute or convalescent COVID-19. The V and J genes are TRBV10-2 and TRBJ2-1; 10 nucleotides align to TRBD2. The CDR3 DNA reads as TGCGCCAGCAGTCCTAGCGGGAGAGGTTACAATGAGCAGTTCTTC. Its translation: CASSPSGRGYNEQFF.